These 28 T cell receptor beta chains share one sample of origin, sequenced in a study of shared clonotypes between healthy human individuals. The method was immunoSEQ multiplex PCR; TCRdb's version includes in-frame clones alone and lacks a portion of them. The sample consists of over 1.5 million clones, approximately 98% of them appearing once. The sequenced sample consisted of naive CD4+ T cells sorted from blood. Subset reported: CD45RA+ positively selected. The source of these receptors is a man aged 25-45 years in good health.

The rearrangement links TRBV27 to TRBJ2-2; 10 bases align to TRBD1. This CDR3 region has 15 residues. The V gene's germline CDR1 is MNHEY and CDR2 SMNVEV (reference sequence). The J segment lost 4 bases and the V segment lost 6 bases, leaving 5 bases of the junction unmatched. The CDR3 region is CASSQRQGATGELFF. The CDR3 bases are TGTGCCAGCAGCCAAAGACAGGGGGCCACCGGGGAGCTGTTTTTT.

V is TRBV6-1 and J is TRBJ2-7; D possibly corresponds to TRBD2 (5 bases). This CDR3 contains 14 residues. Trimming stripped 6 bases from V and 4 bases from J, with 16 bases between. From germline, CDR1 is MNHNS and CDR2 SASEGT. The CDR3: CASSAVRGVYEQYF. DNA of the CDR3: TGTGCCAGCAGCGCCGTACGGGGAGTGTACGAGCAGTACTTC.

The V call is TRBV6-1, the J call TRBJ2-2; 14 nucleotides match TRBD2. The V gene's germline CDR1 is MNHNS and CDR2 SASEGT. J gave up 4 bases and V 2 bases, and 3 bases lay outside the gene matches. The CDR3 consists of 17 residues. In DNA form, the CDR3 reads TGTGCCAGCAGTGAAAGCGGACTAGCGGGAGGCACCGGGGAGCTGTTTTTT. Translating gives CASSESGLAGGTGELFF.

This chain uses TRBV2 with TRBJ1-2, with D possibly matching TRBD1 (5 bases). CDR1 is SNHLY and CDR2 is FYNNEI in the germline V gene. The CDR3 length is 13 residues. V was pared by 5 bases and J by 8 bases, with 15 bases between. The DNA for the CDR3 is TGTGCCAGCAGTTTTGACGGGGGTCAGGGCTACACCTTC. Its protein product is CASSFDGGQGYTF.

This sequence joins TRBV7-8 and TRBJ2-1; TRBD1 matches at 7 bases. The germline gives CDR1 SGHVS, CDR2 FQNEAQ. V shed 3 bases and J 8 bases; nucleotides not matched to a gene: 16. The CDR3 length is 17 residues. The CDR3 here is CASSFGVEGQGGHEQFF. CDR3 in DNA: TGTGCCAGCAGCTTTGGGGTGGAAGGACAAGGGGGCCATGAGCAGTTCTTC. Full variable domain (remainder filled in from reference TRBV7-8 and TRBJ2-1): GAGVSQSPRYKVAKRGQDVALRCDPISGHVSLFWYQQALGQGPEFLTYFQNEAQLDKSGLPSDRFFAERPEGSVSTLKIQRTQQEDSAVYLCASSFGVEGQGGHEQFFGPGTRLTVL.

This sequence joins TRBV4-1 and TRBJ2-5; tentatively, D is TRBD1 (8 bases). This CDR3 has 19 amino acids. The ends were cut back, 0 bases at V and 5 bases at J, with 25 bases in the middle. Germline V gene sequence: CDR1 MGHRA, CDR2 YSYEKL. The CDR3 is CASSQDPLTGGGFWETQYF. CDR3 nucleotides: TGCGCCAGCAGCCAAGATCCCCTCACAGGGGGGGGTTTTTGGGAGACCCAGTACTTC.

The rearrangement joins TRBV27 to TRBJ2-7, with D uncertain. The ends were cut back, 5 bases at V and 2 bases at J, with 10 bases in the middle. There are 13 residues in the CDR3. From germline, CDR1 is MNHEY and CDR2 SMNVEV (reference sequence). CDR3 loop: CASSPRQAYEQYF. DNA for the CDR3: TGTGCCAGCAGTCCACGACAAGCCTACGAGCAGTACTTC.

The chain employs TRBV9 and TRBJ2-3; TRBD2 matches at 7 bases. V gave up 6 bases and J gave up 0 bases; unmatched junction bases: 10. CDR3 length equals 16 residues. Germline V lookup: CDR1 SGDLS, CDR2 YYNGEE. CDR3 protein: CASTGMGGRSTDTQYF. The DNA of the CDR3 is TGTGCCAGCACCGGAATGGGCGGGAGAAGCACAGATACGCAGTATTTT.

V usage is TRBV30 and J usage is TRBJ1-3, with unresolved D. V was cut by 0 bases and J by 6 bases, with 9 bases left in between. The germline CDR1 and CDR2 sequences are GTSNPN and SVGIG (reference sequence). CDR3 size: 13 residues. CDR3 sequence (DNA): TGTGCCTGGAGTGTCGGGGTGCTAAACACCATATATTTT. Amino acid sequence: CAWSVGVLNTIYF. Supplemented by reference TRBV30 and TRBJ1-3, the full variable domain reads SQTIHQWPATLVQPVGSPLSLECTVEGTSNPNLYWYRQAAGRGLQLLFYSVGIGQISSEVPQNLSASRPQDRQFILSSKKLLLSDSGFYLCAWSVGVLNTIYFGEGSWLTVV.

V and J are TRBV28 and TRBJ2-7; 7 bases agree with TRBD1. This CDR3 spans 15 amino acids. In germline, CDR1 is MDHEN, CDR2 SYDVKM. V gave up 6 bases and J gave up 2 bases; unmatched junction bases: 10. Here the CDR3 reads CASRTDRKTAYEQYF. The CDR3 DNA reads as TGTGCCAGCAGAACGGACAGGAAGACAGCCTACGAGCAGTACTTC. Looking up the rest from reference TRBV28 and TRBJ2-7 gives the full variable domain: DVKVTQSSRYLVKRTGEKVFLECVQDMDHENMFWYRQDPGLGLRLIYFSYDVKMKEKGDIPEGYSVSREKKERFSLILESASTNQTSMYLCASRTDRKTAYEQYFGPGTRLTVT.

The chain has TRBV7-9 and TRBJ1-1; a weak D match, TRBD1 (5 bases). From germline, CDR1 is SEHNR and CDR2 FQNEAQ (reference sequence). V was clipped by 3 bases and J by 8 bases, with 13 bases between them. CDR3 size: 13 residues. The CDR3 here is CASSLQDMQEAFF. CDR3 coding DNA: TGTGCCAGCAGCTTGCAGGACATGCAAGAAGCTTTCTTT.

The V gene is TRBV13, the J gene TRBJ2-1; 7 nucleotides match TRBD1. The length of the CDR3 is 16 residues. Germline CDR1 is PRHDT and CDR2 is FYEKMQ (reference sequence). V gave up 0 bases and J gave up 4 bases; unmatched junction bases: 6. The CDR3 region has the DNA TGTGCCAGCAGCTTAGGGGGACAGCTCCTATACAATGAGCAGTTCTTC. Its protein product is CASSLGGQLLYNEQFF.

The chain carries TRBV10-2 and TRBJ2-1, with 9 bases matching TRBD2. Trimming removed 5 bases from V and 10 bases from J; junction bases left unmatched: 15. Germline lookup yields CDR1 WSHSY and CDR2 SAAADI. CDR3 size: 16 residues. Here the CDR3 reads CASSQRRAGGSREQFF. The CDR3 nucleotides read TGCGCCAGCAGTCAGAGGAGAGCGGGAGGCTCAAGGGAGCAGTTCTTC.

V is TRBV2 and J is TRBJ1-1; D is perhaps TRBD1 (6 bases). Trimming pared 5 bases from V and 2 bases from J, leaving 12 bases between. The CDR3 sequence is 14 residues long. The germline V gene encodes CDR1 SNHLY and CDR2 FYNNEI. The CDR3 reads CASSTGQLNTEAFF. The CDR3 coding sequence is TGTGCCAGCAGTACCGGACAGCTTAACACTGAAGCTTTCTTT. The variable domain in full, with the rest retrieved from reference TRBV2 and TRBJ1-1, is EPEVTQTPSHQVTQMGQEVILRCVPISNHLYFYWYRQILGQKVEFLVSFYNNEISEKSEIFDDQFSVERPDGSNFTLKIRSTKLEDSAMYFCASSTGQLNTEAFFGQGTRLTVV.

V gene TRBV14 combines with J gene TRBJ2-7, with 8 nucleotides matching TRBD2. Germline CDR1 reads SGHDN; CDR2 reads FVKESK. Trimming took 2 bases from V and 1 from J; bases not matched to a gene: 4. CDR3 length: 15 residues. The CDR3 sequence is CASSQRREVSYEQYF. The CDR3 bases are TGTGCCAGCAGCCAAAGGCGGGAGGTTTCCTACGAGCAGTACTTC.

J is TRBJ2-1 and V is TRBV27, with TRBD2 matching over 7 bases. V lost 4 bases and J lost 1; bases outside the gene matches: 7. CDR3 length equals 16 residues. CDR1 MNHEY and CDR2 SMNVEV come from the germline V gene (reference sequence). The CDR3 region has the DNA TGTGCCAGCAGTTCCACCCCTAGCGGTTCCTACAATGAGCAGTTCTTC. Translated: CASSSTPSGSYNEQFF.

The V gene is TRBV9, the J gene TRBJ1-3; D call uncertain. Trimming pared 0 bases from V and 2 bases from J, leaving 9 bases between. The germline V gene has CDR1 SGDLS and CDR2 YYNGEE. This CDR3 comprises 15 residues. CDR3 sequence (DNA): TGTGCCAGCAGCGTAGCGTGGGAAGCTGGAAACACCATATATTTT. Protein sequence: CASSVAWEAGNTIYF.

The chain carries TRBV18 and TRBJ1-3; 8 nucleotides agree with TRBD1. The CDR3 has 16 residues. With V trimmed by 0 bases and J by 3 bases, 4 bases remained unmatched. CDR1 is KGHSH, CDR2 LQKENI, per germline. Here the CDR3 DNA reads TGTGCCAGCTCACCACCGCAGGGGGCACGTGGAAACACCATATATTTT. Protein sequence: CASSPPQGARGNTIYF.

The CDR3 loop is CASSLRNLVPRRELFF. The CDR3 region has the DNA TGTGCCAGCAGCTTAAGAAACCTCGTCCCCCGACGGGAGCTGTTTTTT. The V and J genes are TRBV5-6 and TRBJ2-2; D uncertain. This CDR3 region has 16 residues. Trimming took 2 bases from V and 9 from J, leaving 20 bases between them. The germline V gene has CDR1 SGHDT and CDR2 YYEEEE.

This clone was detected only once. This chain joins TRBV10-3 and TRBJ2-5; D is perhaps TRBD1 (8 bases). From germline, CDR1 is ENHRY and CDR2 SYGVKD. V lost 7 bases to trimming and J lost 5 bases, with 17 bases between them. The CDR3 consists of 14 residues. The CDR3 nucleotides are TGTGCCATCAAATTAGACAGGGGAGGGGAGACCCAGTACTTC. Protein product: CAIKLDRGGETQYF.

With regard to this clone: Additional DNA sequences in this sample encode the identical CDR3. This chain uses TRBV6-5 with TRBJ2-3; no firm D call. CDR1 is MNHEY and CDR2 is SVGAGI in the germline V gene. Deletions cut 8 bases from V and 3 bases from J, with 6 bases between. CDR3 size: 11 residues. CDR3 sequence reads: CASGITDTQYF. The CDR3 DNA sequence: TGTGCCAGCGGCATTACAGATACGCAGTATTTT.

The V gene is TRBV10-2, the J gene TRBJ2-7; D is unclear. The V and J ends lost 4 bases and 12 bases respectively, with 16 bases between them. CDR3 size: 12 residues. CDR1 and CDR2 from the germline V gene are WSHSY and SAAADI. CDR3 amino acids: CASSGFAPGRYF. In nucleotides, the CDR3 is TGCGCCAGCAGTGGGTTTGCCCCGGGTAGGTACTTC.

The chain employs TRBV2 and TRBJ2-1; D is uncertain. The V gene's germline CDR1 is SNHLY and CDR2 FYNNEI. The CDR3 has 15 residues. V was shortened by 4 bases and J by 0 bases, with 10 bases between the two germline ends. Here the CDR3 reads CASSGRLSSYNEQFF. CDR3 DNA: TGTGCCAGCAGTGGACGGCTAAGCTCCTACAATGAGCAGTTCTTC.

The rearrangement joins TRBV6-5 to TRBJ2-4; D is perhaps TRBD2 (7 bases). Trimming took off 6 bases at V and 6 bases at J, with 15 bases between the two ends. Germline CDR1 and CDR2: MNHEY and SVGAGI. The CDR3 length is 14 residues. CDR3 DNA: TGTGCCAGCAGGGGAGCGGGACATATAAACATTCAGTACTTC. As protein: CASRGAGHINIQYF.

This rearrangement joins TRBV14 to TRBJ2-3; tentatively, D is TRBD1 (6 bases). The V gene's germline CDR1 is SGHDN and CDR2 FVKESK. This CDR3 comprises 15 residues. Trimming shortened V by 3 bases and J by 0 bases, and 10 bases separated the two germline ends. DNA for the CDR3: TGTGCCAGCAGCCACCGGACAGTTAGCACAGATACGCAGTATTTT. Its protein is CASSHRTVSTDTQYF.

This chain uses TRBV30 with TRBJ2-5, with TRBD2 matching over 10 bases. The germline V gene has CDR1 GTSNPN and CDR2 SVGIG (reference sequence). This CDR3 contains 13 residues. V shed 2 bases and J 5 bases; nucleotides not matched to a gene: 2. The CDR3, as DNA: TGTGCCTGGAGTAATAGCGGGAGGGAGACCCAGTACTTC. This encodes CAWSNSGRETQYF.

The chain is built from TRBV15 and TRBJ2-3; TRBD2 matches at 7 bases. The CDR3 runs to 15 residues. The ends lost 6 bases at V and 4 bases at J; junction bases unmatched: 10. Germline V gene data show CDR1 as LNHNV and CDR2 as YYDKDF (reference sequence). The CDR3 spells CATRGGAGPPDTQYF. The CDR3 DNA sequence: TGTGCCACCAGGGGAGGAGCGGGGCCCCCAGATACGCAGTATTTT. Complete variable domain (other parts from reference TRBV15 and TRBJ2-3): DAMVIQNPRYQVTQFGKPVTLSCSQTLNHNVMYWYQQKSSQAPKLLFHYYDKDFNNEADTPDNFQSRRPNTSFCFLDIRSPGLGDTAMYLCATRGGAGPPDTQYFGPGTRLTVL.

V gene TRBV4-3 combines with J gene TRBJ2-7, with D possibly matching TRBD2 (5 bases). V gave up 0 bases and J gave up 2 bases, with 14 bases separating them. The CDR3 sequence is 16 residues long. Germline lookup yields CDR1 LGHNA and CDR2 YSLEER. This CDR3 is CASSQEVSGWAYEQYF. CDR3 sequence (DNA): TGCGCCAGCAGCCAAGAGGTCAGCGGCTGGGCCTACGAGCAGTACTTC.